A selection of T cell receptor beta chains follows, all from one sample in a study of shared clonotypes between healthy human individuals. Generated by immunoSEQ multiplex PCR, the TCRdb table keeps only in-frame clones and is missing some. The sample yields about 2.2 million clones, just under 95% seen once. Sequencing used naive CD8+ T cells from PBMCs. These receptor sequences come from a man aged 18 to 29 in good health. Some clones in this sample may be carry-over from other donors' samples. CDR3s include the opening cysteine and the closing phenylalanine or tryptophan. A D gene is named only where the DNA matches it firmly. Clone size is shown for a subset of rows, as once, few, many or a class of expanded clone.

d_call | j_call | v_call | clone_size | cdr3_aa | cdr3_nt
. | TRBJ1-1 | TRBV11-2 | . | CASSYPEGRTEAFF | TGTGCCAGCAGCTACCCGGAGGGAAGAACTGAAGCTTTCTTT
. | TRBJ2-7 | TRBV7-8 | . | CASSPEDKGGFPSYEQYF | TGTGCCAGCAGCCCCGAGGACAAGGGGGGATTCCCCTCTTACGAGCAGTACTTC
. | TRBJ2-7 | TRBV6-1 | . | CASSARTVPSYEQYF | TGTGCCAGCAGTGCCCGGACAGTACCTTCCTACGAGCAGTACTTC
TRBD1 | TRBJ2-7 | TRBV28 | . | CASSSLGQGNYEQYF | TGTGCCAGCAGTTCTTTGGGACAGGGGAACTACGAGCAGTACTTC
. | TRBJ1-4 | TRBV6-5 | . | CASSSRIEEKLFF | TGTGCCAGCAGTTCCCGGATAGAGGAAAAACTGTTTTTT
. | TRBJ2-2 | TRBV19 | once | CASKFRSANTGELFF | TGTGCCAGTAAGTTTCGGAGCGCGAACACCGGGGAGCTGTTTTTT
TRBD2 | TRBJ2-1 | TRBV7-9 | . | CASSPHLAGTYNEQFF | TGTGCCAGCAGCCCCCACCTAGCGGGCACCTACAATGAGCAGTTCTTC
. | TRBJ2-5 | TRBV7-8 | . | CASSFLGRAETQYF | TGTGCCAGCAGCTTCCTGGGGCGGGCCGAGACCCAGTACTTC
. | TRBJ1-3 | TRBV21-1 | once | CASSKCHKTPRVCSGNTIYF | TGTGCCAGCAGCAAATGCCACAAAACGCCTAGGGTCTGTTCTGGAAACACCATATATTTT
. | TRBJ2-1 | TRBV4-2 | . | CASSQASPPFLHEQFF | TGTGCCAGCAGCCAAGCGAGTCCCCCGTTTTTACATGAGCAGTTCTTC
. | TRBJ2-7 | TRBV7-6 | once | CATSNAAPPYEQYF | TGTGCCACTTCCAACGCCGCACCCCCCTACGAGCAGTACTTC
. | TRBJ2-7 | TRBV5-5 | . | CASSLAGLFDEQYF | TGTGCCAGCAGCTTGGCAGGGTTATTCGACGAGCAGTACTTC
TRBD1 | TRBJ2-1 | TRBV6-6 | . | CASSYPGQGYNEQFF | TGTGCCAGCAGTTACCCGGGACAGGGCTACAATGAGCAGTTCTTC
. | TRBJ1-1 | TRBV9 | few | CASSVEPGATEAFF | TGTGCCAGCAGCGTAGAACCAGGGGCCACTGAAGCTTTCTTT